These 12 T cell receptor beta chains share one sample of origin, sequenced in a study of beta chain features in type 1 diabetes. The investigators reverse transcribed all of the isolated RNA, so they sequenced expressed TCRB transcripts. Clones were read by immunoSEQ multiplex PCR, and TCRdb kept only the in-frame ones, dropping some. The sample lists 600,000 to 700,000 clones; under 15% were seen once. Antigens for these TCRs are unknown. Study results and caveats: All four CD4+ subsets from Type 1 diabetes patients carried moderately but significantly shorter TCRB CDR3s.

Sample: naive CD4+ T cells from blood. Receptor source: a man aged 30-40 years with type 1 diabetes.

Only a few counts were recorded for this clone. The chain links TRBV25-1 to TRBJ2-7; D gene uncertain. V was clipped by 5 bases and J by 6 bases, with 17 bases between them. Per germline, CDR1 MGHDK and CDR2 SYGVNS. There are 14 residues in the CDR3. The CDR3 here is CASSRRSHYGEQYF. CDR3 DNA: TGTGCCAGCAGTCGTCGATCCCACTACGGCGAGCAGTACTTC.

The CDR3 sequence: CASNIGRSYNSPLHF. In DNA, the CDR3 is TGTGCCAGCAACATAGGACGCTCCTATAATTCACCCCTCCACTTT. This rearrangement joins TRBV2 to TRBJ1-6; D gene ambiguous. The CDR3 covers 15 residues. Trimming removed 7 bases from V and 0 bases from J, with 10 bases in between. Germline V lookup: CDR1 SNHLY, CDR2 FYNNEI.

The chain has TRBV4-1 and TRBJ1-6; D ambiguous. The CDR3 loop spans 12 amino acids. V was clipped by 1 base and J by 10 bases, with 5 bases between them. Germline V CDR1 and CDR2: MGHRA, YSYEKL. The CDR3 is CASSQVWSPLHF. CDR3 sequence (DNA): TGCGCCAGCAGCCAAGTGTGGTCACCCCTCCACTTT.

The sample holds a few counts of this clone. The gene calls are TRBV19 and TRBJ2-3; 8 bases match TRBD2. The germline V gene has CDR1 LNHDA and CDR2 SQIVND (reference sequence). The CDR3 has 15 amino acids. V lost 5 bases to trimming and J lost 3 bases; unmatched junction nucleotides: 7. The CDR3 protein is CASSSGGAPTDTQYF. CDR3 bases: TGTGCCAGTAGTTCCGGGGGGGCGCCGACAGATACGCAGTATTTT.

V gene TRBV11-1 combines with J gene TRBJ2-7; a possible D gene is TRBD2 (6 bases). CDR3 size: 15 residues. In germline, CDR1 is SGHAT, CDR2 FQDESV (reference sequence). Trimming took off 0 bases at V and 0 bases at J, with 9 bases between the two ends. The CDR3 DNA follows: TGTGCCAGCAGCTTAGCGCCCGGGAGCTCCTACGAGCAGTACTTC. The encoded protein is CASSLAPGSSYEQYF.

J is TRBJ2-7 and V is TRBV29-1, with 7 bases lining up with TRBD2. CDR1 and CDR2 from the germline V gene are SQVTM and ANQGSEA. V was pared by 7 bases and J by 5 bases, with 11 bases of the junction left unmatched. The CDR3 runs 13 residues. This CDR3 reads CSGVGTGGDEQYF. The CDR3 nucleotides are TGCAGCGGTGTGGGGACGGGAGGCGACGAGCAGTACTTC.

This clone was seen more than once but under ten times. In the same sample, other DNA sequences code for this CDR3. V usage is TRBV7-2 and J usage is TRBJ2-7; unclear D gene. The CDR3 length is 13 residues. The germline V and J ends were trimmed by 0 bases and 3 bases, with 6 bases remaining between them. Germline CDR1 and CDR2: SGHTA and FQGNSA. The CDR3 protein is CASSLAGSYEQYF. CDR3 in DNA: TGTGCCAGCAGCTTAGCTGGTAGCTACGAGCAGTACTTC.

The chain's CDR3 is CASSSGPSARGYTF. In DNA form, the CDR3 reads TGTGCCAGTAGTTCGGGACCCTCCGCCCGAGGCTACACCTTC. The V call is TRBV19, the J call TRBJ1-2, with TRBD1 as a possible D gene (5 bases). Germline CDR1 reads LNHDA; CDR2 reads SQIVND (reference sequence). Trimming left V 5 bases short and J 8 bases short, with 18 bases between. CDR3 length: 14 amino acids.

This clone appeared a few times. The CDR3 here is CATLPQGGTTEAFF. The CDR3, as DNA: TGTGCCACCCTTCCGCAGGGAGGAACAACTGAAGCTTTCTTT. V and J are TRBV2 and TRBJ1-1, with a weak D call TRBD1 (5 bases). CDR3 length equals 14 residues. V lost 10 bases to trimming and J lost 5 bases, with 20 bases between them. Germline lookup yields CDR1 SNHLY and CDR2 FYNNEI.

This clone was seen more than once but under ten times. This chain links TRBV5-1 with TRBJ2-3; TRBD2 is a possible D gene (6 bases). The germline CDR1 and CDR2 sequences are SGHRS and YFSETQ. The V gene lost 0 bases and the J gene lost 5 bases, with 7 bases spanning the gap. The CDR3 runs to 13 residues. CDR3 region: CASSLAGGDTQYF. CDR3 DNA sequence: TGCGCCAGCAGCTTGGCCGGGGGAGATACGCAGTATTTT.

This chain connects TRBV5-1 to TRBJ2-3; TRBD2 agrees at 8 bases. CDR3 size: 18 residues. The germline V gene has CDR1 SGHRS and CDR2 YFSETQ. The ends lost 0 bases at V and 0 bases at J; junction bases unmatched: 9. CDR3 DNA sequence: TGCGCCAGCAGCTTGGGATCAAGCGGGGGAGCTAGCACAGATACGCAGTATTTT. This encodes CASSLGSSGGASTDTQYF.

Only a few counts were recorded for this clone. The CDR3 bases are TGTGCCAGCAGCTTAGATGATCAGGGTTCGGTTGGCTACACCTTC. This gives the protein CASSLDDQGSVGYTF. The chain recombines TRBV11-3 with TRBJ1-2; weak D call: TRBD1 (5 bases). Germline CDR1 and CDR2: SGHNT and YENEEA. Trimming pared 0 bases from V and 7 bases from J, leaving 15 bases between. The CDR3 totals 15 residues.